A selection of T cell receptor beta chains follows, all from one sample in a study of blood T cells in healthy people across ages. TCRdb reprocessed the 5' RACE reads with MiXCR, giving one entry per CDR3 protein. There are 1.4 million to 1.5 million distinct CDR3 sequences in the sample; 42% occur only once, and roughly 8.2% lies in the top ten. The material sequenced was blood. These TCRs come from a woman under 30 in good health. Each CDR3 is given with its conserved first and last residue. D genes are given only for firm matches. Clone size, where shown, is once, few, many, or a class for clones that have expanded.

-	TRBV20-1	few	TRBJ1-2	CSARKDGSPAGYTF	TGCAGTGCTAGAAAGGACGGAAGTCCCGCGGGCTACACCTTC
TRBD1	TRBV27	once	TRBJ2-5	CASSLGTVPQETQYF	TGTGCCAGCAGTCTAGGGACAGTTCCTCAAGAGACCCAGTACTTC
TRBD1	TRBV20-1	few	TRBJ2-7	CSAREYLQGLNEQYF	TGCAGTGCTAGAGAGTACCTACAGGGGCTTAACGAGCAGTACTTC
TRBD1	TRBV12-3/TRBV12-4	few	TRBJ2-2	CASSLANRGPGELFF	TGTGCCAGCAGTTTAGCAAACAGGGGCCCCGGGGAGCTGTTTTTT
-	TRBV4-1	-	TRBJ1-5	CASSQGNDYAGQPQHF	TGCGCCAGCAGCCAAGGGAATGACTACGCCGGTCAGCCCCAGCATTTT
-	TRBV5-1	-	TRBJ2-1	CASSLDRVLTEQFF	TGCGCCAGCAGCTTGGATCGGGTTCTAACTGAGCAGTTCTTC
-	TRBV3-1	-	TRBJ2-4	CASSQDWGLHLYF	TGTGCCAGCAGCCAAGATTGGGGACTTCATCTGTACTTC
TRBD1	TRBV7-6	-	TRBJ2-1	CASGLGQFDEQFF	TGTGCCAGCGGCTTGGGACAGTTCGATGAGCAGTTCTTC
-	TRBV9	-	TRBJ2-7	CASSVDPNYEQYF	TGTGCCAGCAGCGTAGACCCGAACTACGAGCAGTACTTC
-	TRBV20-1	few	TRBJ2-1	CMIYSENSYNEQFF	TGCATGATTTATAGCGAGAACTCCTACAATGAGCAGTTCTTC
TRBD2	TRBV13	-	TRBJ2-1	CASSFGRRGAYNEQFF	TGTGCCAGCAGCTTTGGAAGGCGGGGGGCCTACAATGAGCAGTTCTTC
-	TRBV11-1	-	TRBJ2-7	CAGSPKGYEQYF	TGTGCCGGCAGCCCGAAAGGATACGAGCAGTACTTC
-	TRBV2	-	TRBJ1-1	CASRTDANTEAFF	TGTGCCAGCAGGACAGACGCGAACACTGAAGCTTTCTTT